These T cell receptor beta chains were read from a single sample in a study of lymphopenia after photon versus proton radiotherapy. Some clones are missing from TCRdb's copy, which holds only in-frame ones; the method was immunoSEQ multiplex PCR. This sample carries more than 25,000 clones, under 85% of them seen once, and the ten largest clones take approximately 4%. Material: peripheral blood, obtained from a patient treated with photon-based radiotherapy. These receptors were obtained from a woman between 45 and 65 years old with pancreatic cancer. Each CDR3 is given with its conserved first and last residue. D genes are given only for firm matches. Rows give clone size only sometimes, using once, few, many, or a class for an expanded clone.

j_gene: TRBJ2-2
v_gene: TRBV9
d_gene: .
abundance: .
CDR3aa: CASSVVSGGELFF
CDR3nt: TGTGCCAGCAGCGTAGTTTCTGGCGGAGAGCTGTTTTTT

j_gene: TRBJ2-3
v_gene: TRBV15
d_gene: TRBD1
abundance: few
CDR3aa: CATSRGTGNTDTQYF
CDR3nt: TGTGCCACCAGCAGAGGGACAGGAAACACAGATACGCAGTATTTT

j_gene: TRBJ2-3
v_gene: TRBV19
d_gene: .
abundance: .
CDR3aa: CASSQTRGTDTQYF
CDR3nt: TGTGCCAGTAGCCAGACTAGAGGCACAGATACGCAGTATTTT

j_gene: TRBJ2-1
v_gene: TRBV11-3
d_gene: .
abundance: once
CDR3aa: CASSSNRESYNEQFF
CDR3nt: TGTGCCAGCAGCTCCAACAGGGAGTCCTACAATGAGCAGTTCTTC

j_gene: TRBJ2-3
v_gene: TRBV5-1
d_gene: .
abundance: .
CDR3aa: CASSSALTDTDTQYF
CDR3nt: TGCGCCAGCAGCTCAGCCCTGACAGACACAGATACGCAGTATTTT

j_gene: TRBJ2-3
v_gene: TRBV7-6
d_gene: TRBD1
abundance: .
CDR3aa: CASSLALGQGIDTQYF
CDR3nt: TGTGCCAGCAGCTTAGCCCTTGGACAGGGAATAGATACGCAGTATTTT

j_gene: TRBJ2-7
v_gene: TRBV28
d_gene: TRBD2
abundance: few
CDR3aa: CASSSQRASGNSYEQYF
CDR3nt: TGTGCCAGCAGTTCCCAACGGGCTAGCGGGAACTCCTACGAGCAGTACTTC

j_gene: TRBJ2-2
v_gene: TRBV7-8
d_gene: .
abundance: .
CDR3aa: CASSPHIGITIGELFF
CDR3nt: TGTGCCAGCAGCCCACACATAGGAATTACGATAGGGGAGCTGTTTTTT

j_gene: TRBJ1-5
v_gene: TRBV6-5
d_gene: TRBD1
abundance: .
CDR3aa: CASSYNGQGNQPQHF
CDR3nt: TGTGCCAGCAGTTACAATGGACAGGGCAATCAGCCCCAGCATTTT

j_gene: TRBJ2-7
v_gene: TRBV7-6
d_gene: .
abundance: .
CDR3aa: CASSLATGAYEQYF
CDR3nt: TGTGCCAGCAGCTTAGCTACTGGGGCCTACGAGCAGTACTTC

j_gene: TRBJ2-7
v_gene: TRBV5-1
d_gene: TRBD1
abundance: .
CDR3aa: CASSLMGQASTAYEQYF
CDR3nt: TGCGCCAGCAGCTTGATGGGACAGGCCTCTACCGCATACGAGCAGTACTTC

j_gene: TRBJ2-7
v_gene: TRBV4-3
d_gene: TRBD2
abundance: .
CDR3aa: CASSQDLASGASSYEQYF
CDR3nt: TGCGCCAGCAGCCAAGATTTGGCTAGCGGAGCCAGCTCCTACGAGCAGTACTTC

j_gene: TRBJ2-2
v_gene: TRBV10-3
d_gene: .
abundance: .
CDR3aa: CAISEIQGDTGELFF
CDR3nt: TGTGCCATCAGTGAAATTCAGGGTGACACCGGGGAGCTGTTTTTT

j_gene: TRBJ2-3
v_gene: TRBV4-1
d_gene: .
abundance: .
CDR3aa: CASSPQRADTQYF
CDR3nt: TGCGCCAGCAGCCCTCAGAGGGCAGATACGCAGTATTTT

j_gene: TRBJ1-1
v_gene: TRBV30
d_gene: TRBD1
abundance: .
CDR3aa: CAWSEDRGMNTEAFF
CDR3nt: TGTGCCTGGAGTGAAGACAGGGGTATGAACACTGAAGCTTTCTTT

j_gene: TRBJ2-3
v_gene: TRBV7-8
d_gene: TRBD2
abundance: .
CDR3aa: CASSYPASGSTDTQYF
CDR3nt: TGTGCCAGCAGCTACCCGGCTAGCGGCTCCACAGATACGCAGTATTTT

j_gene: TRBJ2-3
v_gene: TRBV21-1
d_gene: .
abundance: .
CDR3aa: CASSKVRSGGPTDTQYF
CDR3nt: TGTGCCAGCAGCAAAGTTAGGTCGGGAGGGCCCACAGATACGCAGTATTTT

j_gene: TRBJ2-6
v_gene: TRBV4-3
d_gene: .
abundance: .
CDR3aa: CASSQDIQGTGANVLTF
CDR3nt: TGCGCCAGCAGCCAAGACATCCAGGGAACGGGGGCCAACGTCCTGACTTTC

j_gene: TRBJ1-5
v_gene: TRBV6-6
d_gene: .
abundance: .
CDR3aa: CASSAQGQPQHF
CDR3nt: TGTGCCAGCAGTGCACAGGGTCAGCCCCAGCATTTT

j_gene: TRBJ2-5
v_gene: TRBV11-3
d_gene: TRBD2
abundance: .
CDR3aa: CASSARQGTSGQETQYF
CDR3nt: TGTGCCAGCAGCGCGCGCCAAGGGACTAGCGGACAAGAGACCCAGTACTTC

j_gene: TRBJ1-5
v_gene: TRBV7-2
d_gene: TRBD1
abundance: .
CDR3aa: CASSPRGPAGSDQPQHF
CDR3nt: TGTGCCAGCAGCCCAAGGGGGCCGGCAGGGAGTGATCAGCCCCAGCATTTT

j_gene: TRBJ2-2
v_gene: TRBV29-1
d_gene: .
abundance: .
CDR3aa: CSVEGDIWSTGELFF
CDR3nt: TGCAGCGTTGAAGGGGACATCTGGAGCACCGGGGAGCTGTTTTTT

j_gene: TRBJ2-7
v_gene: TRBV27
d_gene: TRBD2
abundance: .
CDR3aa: CASSTPGTSGKSEQYF
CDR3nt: TGTGCCAGCAGTACACCCGGGACTAGCGGGAAGAGCGAGCAGTACTTC

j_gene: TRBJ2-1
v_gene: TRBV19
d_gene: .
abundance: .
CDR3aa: CASSTRGGHNEQFF
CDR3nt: TGTGCCAGTAGTACTAGGGGGGGCCACAATGAGCAGTTCTTC

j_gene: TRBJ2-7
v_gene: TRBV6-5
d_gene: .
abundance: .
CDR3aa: CASSLQGYEQYF
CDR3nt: TGTGCCAGCAGTTTGCAGGGGTACGAGCAGTACTTC

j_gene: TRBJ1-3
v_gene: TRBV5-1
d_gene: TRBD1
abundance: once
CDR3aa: CASSRGQGKGNTIYF
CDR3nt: TGCGCCAGCAGCCGTGGACAGGGTAAAGGAAACACCATATATTTT

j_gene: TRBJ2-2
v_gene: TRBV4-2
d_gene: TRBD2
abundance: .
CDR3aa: CASSQDGSRAGEGGTGELFF
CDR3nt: TGTGCCAGCAGCCAAGATGGTTCGCGAGCGGGAGAGGGAGGAACCGGGGAGCTGTTTTTT

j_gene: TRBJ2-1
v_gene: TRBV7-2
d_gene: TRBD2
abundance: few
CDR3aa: CASSLEVGGAGVREQFF
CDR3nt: TGTGCCAGCAGCTTAGAGGTCGGCGGAGCGGGAGTACGGGAGCAGTTCTTC

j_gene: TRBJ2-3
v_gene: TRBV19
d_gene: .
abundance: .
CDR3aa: CASSIWGLGGDTQYF
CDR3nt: TGTGCCAGTAGTATCTGGGGGTTAGGGGGAGATACGCAGTATTTT

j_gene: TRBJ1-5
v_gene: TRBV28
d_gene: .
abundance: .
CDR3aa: CASSFTGDGQPQHF
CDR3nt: TGTGCCAGCAGTTTCACAGGAGACGGACAGCCCCAGCATTTT

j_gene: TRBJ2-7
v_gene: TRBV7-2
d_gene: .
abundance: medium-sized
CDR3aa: CASSSPVGRSYEQYF
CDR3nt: TGTGCCAGCAGCTCGCCGGTCGGGCGGAGCTACGAGCAGTACTTC

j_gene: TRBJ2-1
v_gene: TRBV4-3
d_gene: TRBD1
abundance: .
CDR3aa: CASSQGGGQIYNEQFF
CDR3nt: TGCGCCAGCAGCCAAGGAGGGGGACAGATCTACAATGAGCAGTTCTTC

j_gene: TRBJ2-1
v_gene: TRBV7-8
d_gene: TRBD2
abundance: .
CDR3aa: CASSLDRAGVYNEQFF
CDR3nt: TGTGCCAGCAGCTTAGATCGGGCGGGAGTCTACAATGAGCAGTTCTTC

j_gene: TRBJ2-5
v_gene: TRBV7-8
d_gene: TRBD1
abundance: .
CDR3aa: CASSSGQGWGETQYF
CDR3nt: TGTGCCAGCAGCTCGGGACAGGGGTGGGGAGAGACCCAGTACTTC

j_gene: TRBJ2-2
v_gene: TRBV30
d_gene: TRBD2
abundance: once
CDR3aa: CAWSPWEGNHTGELFF
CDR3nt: TGTGCCTGGAGTCCCTGGGAGGGGAACCACACCGGGGAGCTGTTTTTT

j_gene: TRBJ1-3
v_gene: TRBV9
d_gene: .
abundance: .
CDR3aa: CASSPGRVGAGNTIYF
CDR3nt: TGTGCCAGCAGCCCTGGCAGGGTAGGAGCTGGAAACACCATATATTTT

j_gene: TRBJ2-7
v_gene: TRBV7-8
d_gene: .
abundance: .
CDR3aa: CASSLAAGAYEQYF
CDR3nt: TGTGCCAGCAGCTTAGCGGCAGGGGCCTACGAGCAGTACTTC

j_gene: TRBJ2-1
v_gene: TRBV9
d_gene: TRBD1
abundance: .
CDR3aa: CASSAPDRGDYNEQFF
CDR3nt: TGTGCCAGCAGCGCCCCGGACAGGGGAGATTACAATGAGCAGTTCTTC

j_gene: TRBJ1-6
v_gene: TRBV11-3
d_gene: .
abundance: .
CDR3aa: CASSLDPGSPLHF
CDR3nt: TGTGCCAGCAGCTTAGATCCGGGGTCACCCCTCCACTTT

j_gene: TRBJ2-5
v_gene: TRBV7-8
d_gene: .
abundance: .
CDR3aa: CASSPPGEETQYF
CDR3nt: TGTGCCAGCAGCCCGCCGGGAGAAGAGACCCAGTACTTC

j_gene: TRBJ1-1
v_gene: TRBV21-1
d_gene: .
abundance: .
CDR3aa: CASSPKHPGTNTEAFF
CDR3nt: TGTGCCAGCAGTCCCAAGCATCCAGGGACGAACACTGAAGCTTTCTTT

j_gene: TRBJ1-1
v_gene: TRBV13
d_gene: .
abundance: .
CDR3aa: CASSLAGWATEAFF
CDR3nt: TGTGCCAGCAGCTTAGCGGGGTGGGCGACTGAAGCTTTCTTT

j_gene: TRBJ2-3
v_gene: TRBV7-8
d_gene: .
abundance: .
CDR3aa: CASSLEDSTDTQYF
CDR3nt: TGTGCCAGCAGCTTAGAAGATAGCACAGATACGCAGTATTTT

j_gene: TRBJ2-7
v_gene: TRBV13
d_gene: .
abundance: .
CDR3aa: CASSLGRDTYEQYF
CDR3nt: TGTGCCAGCAGCTTAGGACGGGATACCTACGAGCAGTACTTC

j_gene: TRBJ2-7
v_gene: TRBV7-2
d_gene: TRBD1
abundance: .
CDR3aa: CASSSSGTGPTEQYF
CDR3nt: TGTGCCAGCAGCTCCTCCGGGACAGGACCGACCGAGCAGTACTTC

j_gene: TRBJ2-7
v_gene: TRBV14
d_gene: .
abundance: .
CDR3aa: CASSQEVMTPLTSYEQYF
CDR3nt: TGTGCCAGCAGCCAAGAGGTAATGACACCACTTACAAGTTACGAGCAGTACTTC

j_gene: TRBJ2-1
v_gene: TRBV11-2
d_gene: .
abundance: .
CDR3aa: CASSFAQAGINNEQFF
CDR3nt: TGTGCCAGCAGCTTTGCACAGGCGGGGATCAACAATGAGCAGTTCTTC

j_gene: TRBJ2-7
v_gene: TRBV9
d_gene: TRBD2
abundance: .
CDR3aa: CASSVGTSGIYEQYF
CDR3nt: TGTGCCAGCAGCGTCGGGACTAGCGGAATCTACGAGCAGTACTTC

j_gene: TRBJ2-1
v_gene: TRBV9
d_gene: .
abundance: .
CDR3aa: CASSVEAPQDYNEQFF
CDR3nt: TGTGCCAGCAGCGTAGAAGCACCACAGGATTACAATGAGCAGTTCTTC

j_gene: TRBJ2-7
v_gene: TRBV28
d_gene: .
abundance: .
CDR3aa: CASKVHISYEQYF
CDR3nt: TGTGCCAGCAAAGTACACATCTCCTACGAGCAGTACTTC

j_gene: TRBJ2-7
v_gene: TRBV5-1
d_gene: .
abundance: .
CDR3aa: CASSDSYEQYF
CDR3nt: TGCGCCAGCAGCGATTCCTACGAGCAGTACTTC

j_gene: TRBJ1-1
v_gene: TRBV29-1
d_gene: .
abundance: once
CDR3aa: CSVGGVTGSEGRAFF
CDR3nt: TGCAGCGTGGGGGGGGTGACAGGATCCGAAGGACGAGCTTTCTTT

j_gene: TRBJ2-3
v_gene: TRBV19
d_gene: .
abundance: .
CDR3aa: CATIPEGGSTDTQYF
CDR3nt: TGTGCCACCATCCCCGAAGGGGGGAGCACAGATACGCAGTATTTT